The rows below give T cell receptor beta chains drawn from one sample of a study of blood T cell repertoires in COVID-19. TCRdb's copy holds only in-frame clones and misses some; the assay was immunoSEQ multiplex PCR. The sample holds about 130,000 clones, 85% to 90% seen once. Sequenced input: peripheral blood. The source of these receptors is a man aged 50 to 60 with active or convalescent COVID-19. Both conserved end residues are part of each CDR3. Size tells how often a clone was seen (once, few, many) or the class of an expanded clone, and some rows leave it out.

abundance | j_gene | v_gene | CDR3aa
few | TRBJ2-6 | TRBV28 | CASSLRGSGANVLTF
. | TRBJ2-1 | TRBV6-5 | CASSGLAGSNNEQFF
. | TRBJ1-3 | TRBV28 | CASSSQGAGTLVGTIYF
. | TRBJ1-4 | TRBV5-1 | CASITRGNEKLFF
. | TRBJ1-2 | TRBV27 | CASSLAGSYGYTF
. | TRBJ2-2 | TRBV9 | CASSRTGGQNTGELFF
. | TRBJ2-7 | TRBV18 | CASSPGQANEQYF
few | TRBJ2-7 | TRBV18 | CASSPAGASSYEQYF
. | TRBJ2-1 | TRBV5-1 | CASSLQGQGYNEQFF
. | TRBJ2-5 | TRBV5-1 | CASSFSSGGQETQYF
. | TRBJ1-2 | TRBV7-8 | CASSREGQINYGYTF
. | TRBJ1-2 | TRBV5-1 | CASSLQAAEYDGYTF
. | TRBJ2-2 | TRBV29-1 | CSVALNANTGELFF
. | TRBJ1-1 | TRBV3-1/TRBV3-2 | CASSQRRNTEAFF
. | TRBJ1-3 | TRBV11-2 | CASSHSTGGYGNTIYF
. | TRBJ1-5 | TRBV7-8 | CASSLGGWTGGDQPQHF
. | TRBJ2-5 | TRBV5-4 | CASSGAGAQETQYF
. | TRBJ2-2 | TRBV24-1 | CATSAGGTTGQTRNTGELFF
. | TRBJ1-5 | TRBV28 | CASRSGTGVSQPQHF
. | TRBJ2-1 | TRBV11-2 | CASSLAAGTSGRGEQFF
. | TRBJ2-7 | TRBV6-5 | CASSYYGEAYEQYF
few | TRBJ1-1 | TRBV10-1 | CASSESTGGGPEAFF
. | TRBJ2-5 | TRBV28 | CASSSYAETQYF
. | TRBJ1-5 | TRBV28 | CASSFAGLGNQPQHF
. | TRBJ1-4 | TRBV6-5 | CASSYSPNPTNEKLFF
once | TRBJ1-1 | TRBV30 | CAWSVLSTEAFF
. | TRBJ1-2 | TRBV4-3 | CASSLAVEGANGYTF
. | TRBJ2-7 | TRBV28 | CASSPSDRISYEQYF
. | TRBJ2-3 | TRBV29-1 | CSVDRSTDTQYF
few | TRBJ1-2 | TRBV11-2 | CASSPSGANYGYTF
. | TRBJ1-2 | TRBV7-9 | CASSLGAGASGYGYTF
. | TRBJ2-5 | TRBV5-1 | CASSLGGRSELETQYF
. | TRBJ2-3 | TRBV6-5 | CASRRTWSDTQYF
. | TRBJ2-5 | TRBV25-1 | CASSGYAGGARETQYF